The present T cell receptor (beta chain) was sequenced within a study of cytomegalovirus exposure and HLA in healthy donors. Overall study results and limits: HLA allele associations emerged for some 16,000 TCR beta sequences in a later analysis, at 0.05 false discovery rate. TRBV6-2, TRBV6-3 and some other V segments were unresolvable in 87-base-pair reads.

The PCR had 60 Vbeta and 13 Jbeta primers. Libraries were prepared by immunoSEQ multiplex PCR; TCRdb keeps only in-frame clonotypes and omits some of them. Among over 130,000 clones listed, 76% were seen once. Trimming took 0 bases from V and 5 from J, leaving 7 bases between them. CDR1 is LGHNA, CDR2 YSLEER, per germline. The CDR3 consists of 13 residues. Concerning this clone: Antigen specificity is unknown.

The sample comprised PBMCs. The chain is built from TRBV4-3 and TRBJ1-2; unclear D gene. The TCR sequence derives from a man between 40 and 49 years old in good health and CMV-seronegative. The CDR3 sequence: CASSQDTQYGYTF. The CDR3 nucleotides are TGCGCCAGCAGCCAAGATACACAATATGGCTACACCTTC.